This entry lists 18 T cell receptor beta chains sequenced from one sample in a study of T cells of healthy individuals listed by TCRdb under 2018. The method behind the library was 5' RACE. Sequencing relied on an Illumina MiSeq. TCRdb trimmed the raw reads at Q25, called clones with MiXCR and kept productive beta chains. Identical CDR3 protein sequences are pooled into one entry, listed with their most common genes and DNA. The sample table shows more than 85,000 distinct CDR3 sequences, and approximately 16% are seen once. Roughly 6.1% of the sample lies in the top ten. These receptors were obtained from a human donor in good health.

This clonotype was picked up many times. V gene TRBV7-9 combines with J gene TRBJ2-3; D remains ambiguous. CDR3 length equals 14 residues. Trimming stripped 1 base from V and 6 bases from J, with 11 bases between. Germline CDR1 and CDR2: SEHNR and FQNEAQ (reference sequence). The CDR3 region has the DNA TGTGCCAGCAGCTTAGATCTAGTTCCGGATACGCAGTATTTT. Its translation is CASSLDLVPDTQYF.

In the case of this clonotype: This clone may be a read error of a much larger clone one base away. The J gene is TRBJ2-2, the V gene TRBV20-1; either TRBD1 or TRBD2 may fit D (5 bases each). Germline V gene sequence: CDR1 DFQATT, CDR2 SNEGSKA (reference sequence). The CDR3 runs to 15 residues. CDR3 sequence (DNA): TGCAGTGCTCCAGCCCGGGGCCCAAACACCTGGGAGCTGTTTTTT. Amino acid sequence: CSAPARGPNTWELFF.

This clonotype was counted at least ten times. CDR3 residues: CSAGTSGGYQETQYF. Here the CDR3 DNA reads TGCAGCGCCGGGACTAGCGGAGGGTACCAAGAGACCCAGTACTTC. The chain has TRBV29-1 and TRBJ2-5, with 11 bases identical to TRBD2. The CDR3 totals 15 residues. Unmatched junction bases numbered 7, after V lost 7 bases and J lost 0 bases. Per the germline V gene, CDR1 is SQVTM and CDR2 is ANQGSEA.

This clonotype has at least ten counts. The chain employs TRBV2 and TRBJ1-2; D is possibly TRBD1 (5 bases). V was clipped by 1 base and J by 2 bases, with 14 bases between them. The CDR3 has 16 amino acids. Germline values: CDR1 SNHLY, CDR2 FYNNEI. The CDR3 reads CASSEDKRGMNYGYTF. CDR3 sequence (DNA): TGTGCCAGCAGTGAAGACAAGAGGGGCATGAACTATGGCTACACCTTC.

This clonotype occurred many times. This chain links TRBV13 with TRBJ2-3; perhaps D is TRBD1 or TRBD2 (5 bases each). Trimming shortened V by 3 bases and J by 0 bases, and 10 bases separated the two germline ends. This CDR3 comprises 15 residues. Germline V gene lookup returns CDR1 PRHDT and CDR2 FYEKMQ (reference sequence). In nucleotides, the CDR3 is TGTGCCAGCAGCTTGGGACGTGCTAGCACAGATACGCAGTATTTT. Its protein product is CASSLGRASTDTQYF. The full variable domain, its missing parts supplied by reference TRBV13 and TRBJ2-3, is AAGVIQSPRHLIKEKRETATLKCYPIPRHDTVYWYQQGPGQDPQFLISFYEKMQSDKGSIPDRFSAQQFSDYHSELNMSSLELGDSALYFCASSLGRASTDTQYFGPGTRLTVL.

This clonotype was recorded a few times. The chain uses TRBV6-2 or TRBV6-3 and TRBJ2-1; D may be TRBD2 (6 bases). Per the germline V gene, CDR1 is MNHEY and CDR2 is SVGEGT. This CDR3 region has 17 residues. V was trimmed by 8 bases and J by 0 bases, leaving 20 bases between them. The CDR3 DNA reads as TGTGCCAGCGCCTTACTCTCGGGGAGGCCCTCCTACAATGAGCAGTTCTTC. Translated, it gives CASALLSGRPSYNEQFF.

This clonotype turned up a few times. The CDR3 DNA sequence: TGTGCCATCTCGCAACGGGGCACTGAAGCTTTCTTT. Its protein product is CAISQRGTEAFF. The chain couples TRBV10-3 to TRBJ1-1; the D is unclear. Trimming cost V 8 bases and J 4 bases, with 11 bases left between them. The CDR3 consists of 12 residues. Germline V gene sequence: CDR1 ENHRY, CDR2 SYGVKD.

This clonotype was observed a few times. The gene calls are TRBV14 and TRBJ1-2, with D uncertain. CDR1 and CDR2 (germline): SGHDN, FVKESK. The CDR3 runs 13 residues. V lost 2 bases and J lost 4, with 8 bases in between. CDR3 region: CASSQQSGYGYTF. In DNA, the CDR3 is TGTGCCAGCAGCCAACAGAGCGGCTATGGCTACACCTTC.

This clonotype has a count of ten or more. This sequence joins TRBV28 and TRBJ1-2, with D tentatively TRBD1 (6 bases). Germline assignment: CDR1 MDHEN and CDR2 SYDVKM. V was shortened by 3 bases and J by 7 bases, with 9 bases between the two germline ends. This CDR3 is built from 12 residues. This CDR3 reads CASSLGAGGYTF. CDR3 in DNA: TGTGCCAGCAGTTTGGGGGCTGGTGGCTACACCTTC.

The chain is built from TRBV20-1 and TRBJ2-2; TRBD2 agrees at 14 bases. Trimming cost V 8 bases and J 4 bases; bases outside gene matches: 15. This CDR3 spans 18 amino acids. Germline V gives CDR1 DFQATT, CDR2 SNEGSKA (reference sequence). This CDR3 reads CSPDPPGLAGEGTGELFF. The DNA of the CDR3 is TGCAGTCCAGACCCTCCGGGACTAGCGGGAGAGGGCACCGGGGAGCTGTTTTTT.

In nucleotides, the CDR3 is TGTGCCACCAGCCACGGCCTCGAAGCCAATGAGCAGTTCTTC. Translation: CATSHGLEANEQFF. This rearrangement joins TRBV15 to TRBJ2-1, with D uncertain. V was trimmed by 5 bases and J by 6 bases, leaving 14 bases between them. This CDR3 spans 14 amino acids. Germline CDR1 LNHNV, CDR2 YYDKDF (reference sequence).

V gene TRBV20-1 combines with J gene TRBJ2-3; 8 bases map to TRBD1. CDR3 length: 16 amino acids. Germline V CDR1 and CDR2: DFQATT, SNEGSKA (reference sequence). V trimming: 2 bases; J trimming: 3 bases; junction bases outside the gene matches: 10. The DNA for the CDR3 is TGCAGTGCTAGAACCCCGGACAGGGTTCATACAGATACGCAGTATTTT. Its protein is CSARTPDRVHTDTQYF.

This clonotype was observed many times. V and J are TRBV20-1 and TRBJ2-3; D possibly corresponds to TRBD2 (6 bases). Trimming left V 3 bases short and J 1 base short, with 11 bases between. This CDR3 comprises 14 residues. Germline loops: CDR1 DFQATT, CDR2 SNEGSKA (reference sequence). The CDR3 DNA follows: TGCAGTGCTAGTCTGGCTAGCGGCACAGATACGCAGTATTTT. Its protein product is CSASLASGTDTQYF.

This clonotype was counted a few times. The chain recombines TRBV9 with TRBJ2-3, with D tentatively TRBD2 (6 bases). Germline V CDR1 and CDR2: SGDLS, YYNGEE. V lost 2 bases and J 3 bases, leaving 13 bases between the germline ends. This CDR3 has 15 residues. Here the CDR3 reads CASSVDGGTTDTQYF. CDR3 coding DNA: TGTGCCAGCAGCGTCGACGGAGGGACGACAGATACGCAGTATTTT.

This clonotype has a count of ten or more. The chain is built from TRBV2 and TRBJ1-1, with 7 nucleotides matching TRBD1. J gave up 4 bases and V 11 bases, and 4 bases lay outside the gene matches. The germline gives CDR1 SNHLY, CDR2 FYNNEI. This CDR3 comprises 11 residues. In DNA, the CDR3 is TGTGCCTTACAGGGGAGCACTGAAGCTTTCTTT. Amino acid sequence: CALQGSTEAFF.

The chain employs TRBV20-1 and TRBJ2-7; D is uncertain. CDR3 length: 12 residues. Germline V gives CDR1 DFQATT, CDR2 SNEGSKA (reference sequence). V dropped 8 bases and J dropped 0 bases, with 11 bases sitting between them. The CDR3: CSPLDSSYEQYF. The CDR3 coding sequence is TGCAGTCCTTTGGATAGCTCCTACGAGCAGTACTTC.

This chain links TRBV5-1 with TRBJ2-2; D not resolved. This CDR3 contains 13 residues. V lost 3 bases and J 5 bases, leaving 8 bases between the germline ends. CDR1 and CDR2 (germline): SGHRS, YFSETQ. CDR3 DNA sequence: TGCGCCAGCAGCTCCACTTGGACCGGGGAGCTGTTTTTT. Translation: CASSSTWTGELFF.

The gene calls are TRBV28 and TRBJ2-2; 8 bases fit TRBD2. CDR3 length equals 14 residues. Per the germline V gene, CDR1 is MDHEN and CDR2 is SYDVKM. The ends lost 8 bases at V and 7 bases at J; junction bases unmatched: 9. The CDR3 reads CASAGAGANGELFF. CDR3 sequence (DNA): TGTGCCAGCGCCGGAGCGGGAGCGAACGGGGAGCTGTTTTTT. The variable domain in full, with the rest retrieved from reference TRBV28 and TRBJ2-2, is DVKVTQSSRYLVKRTGEKVFLECVQDMDHENMFWYRQDPGLGLRLIYFSYDVKMKEKGDIPEGYSVSREKKERFSLILESASTNQTSMYLCASAGAGANGELFFGEGSRLTVL.